This T cell receptor (beta chain) comes out of a study of tumor-infiltrating lymphocytes in primary liver carcinoma. Study-wide background: Patients included men and women of 30 to 69 years. General observations from the study: Only about 7-25% of top clones appeared in all five tumor regions.

Regarding this clonotype: Its target is unknown. Compared with germline, one end of the junction differs, possibly owing to a read error.

Co-extraction of RNA and DNA was performed on about 20-32 mg of unsorted bulk tissue. Surgical resection was the treatment these patients received for primary liver carcinoma. Those patients suffered from chronic HBV infection and were treatment-naive. TCR beta cDNA was prepared out of 500 ng total RNA by means of a constant-region primer. Employing slightly modified ARM-PCR, three nested multiplex PCR rounds were run, and these gave rise to the TCR beta libraries. TRBV1-TRBV30 forward primers and a C-beta reverse primer were used in the first two PCR rounds, which each ran for 9 to 10 cycles. TCRdb ran MiXCR on the multiplex PCR reads and lists one entry per CDR3 protein. The repertoire has approximately 190,000 distinct CDR3 sequences, roughly 80% of them found once; the top ten carry around a sixth. Germline CDR1 is SGHVS and CDR2 is FQNEAQ. This CDR3 comprises 16 residues.

The TCR sequence derives from a man between 40 and 49 years old with primary liver carcinoma and hepatitis B virus infection. This sequence joins TRBV7-8 and TRBJ1-2; no reliable D call. Source material: tumor tissue from primary liver carcinoma. CDR3 sequence reads: CASSLAGRHGGYSYTF. CDR3 in DNA: TGTGCCAGCAGCTTAGCGGGCCGACATGGAGGCTATAGCTACACCTTC.